This T cell receptor (beta chain) derives from a study of blood T cell repertoires in COVID-19. Study details: Material from acute and convalescent COVID-19 was sourced from the United States, Italy and Spain.

Germline lookup yields CDR1 SGHAT and CDR2 FQDESV (reference sequence). This CDR3 is built from 13 residues. J gave up 5 bases and V 5 bases, and 3 bases lay outside the gene matches. Original analysis: Reference gene primer amplification gave estimated nucleated cell counts. Clones were sequenced by immunoSEQ multiplex PCR, and TCRdb holds only the in-frame ones, with some missing. V, J and clone size were drawn from that table, and D and trimming were deduced from the DNA. Among about 240,000 clones listed, approximately 85% were seen once. The origin of this receptor is a woman aged 55-75 years with active or convalescent COVID-19. The chain has TRBV11-1 and TRBJ1-2, with 9 bases that match TRBD1. Sequenced material: peripheral blood. The CDR3 region is CASSLGTGYGYTF. DNA for the CDR3: TGTGCCAGCAGCCTCGGGACAGGGTATGGCTACACCTTC.